The 6 T cell receptor beta chains below come from one sample, sequenced in a study of OX40 agonist ivuxolimab in advanced cancers. Profiling relied on immunoSEQ multiplex PCR, and the TCRdb table lists in-frame clones only, not all of them. Among 65,000 to 95,000 clones listed, approximately 85% were seen once. This specimen was CD4+ or CD8+ T cells sorted from blood, taken in a trial of the OX40 agonist ivuxolimab. The receptors shown here come from an adult with an advanced solid tumor such as melanoma, head and neck, liver or kidney cancer.

The chain couples TRBV5-6 to TRBJ2-4, with D perhaps matching TRBD1 (6 bases). V dropped 3 bases and J dropped 2 bases, with 15 bases sitting between them. The germline V gene encodes CDR1 SGHDT and CDR2 YYEEEE. The CDR3 extends over 16 amino acids. CDR3 sequence: CASSSPGALSKNIQYF. CDR3 bases: TGTGCCAGCAGCTCTCCAGGGGCGCTGTCCAAAAACATTCAGTACTTC.

The V and J genes are TRBV18 and TRBJ1-6, with 7 bases fitting TRBD1. Germline CDR1 is KGHSH and CDR2 is LQKENI. With V trimmed by 2 bases and J by 10 bases, 5 bases remained unmatched. The CDR3 contains 14 residues. DNA of the CDR3: TGTGCCAGCTCACCAACAGGGGTGGACTCACCCCTCCACTTT. Protein product: CASSPTGVDSPLHF.

The chain combines TRBV6-5 with TRBJ1-1; no firm D call. The germline CDR1 and CDR2 sequences are MNHEY and SVGAGI. This CDR3 region has 14 residues. V shed 0 bases and J shed 4 bases, with 9 bases lying between them. CDR3 amino acids: CASSYSLPSTEAFF. The CDR3 DNA reads TGTGCCAGCAGTTACTCATTACCGAGCACTGAAGCTTTCTTT.

The chain recombines TRBV15 with TRBJ2-3; D remains unclear. Trimming took off 1 base at V and 4 bases at J, with 15 bases between the two ends. Germline V gene data show CDR1 as LNHNV and CDR2 as YYDKDF (reference sequence). CDR3 length: 16 residues. CDR3 sequence reads: CATSRGVGLGADTQYF. The CDR3 coding sequence is TGTGCCACCAGCAGAGGGGTCGGGCTTGGCGCAGATACGCAGTATTTT.

In its sample, this clone was seen once. This chain joins TRBV30 and TRBJ2-4; D is undetermined. The germline CDR1 and CDR2 sequences are GTSNPN and SVGIG (reference sequence). V was shortened by 4 bases and J by 1 base, with 8 bases between the two germline ends. The CDR3 spans 13 residues. CDR3 amino acids: CAWIDGAKNIQYF. The CDR3 nucleotides are TGTGCCTGGATTGATGGGGCCAAAAACATTCAGTACTTC. Full variable domain (missing parts from reference TRBV30 and TRBJ2-4): SQTIHQWPATLVQPVGSPLSLECTVEGTSNPNLYWYRQAAGRGLQLLFYSVGIGQISSEVPQNLSASRPQDRQFILSSKKLLLSDSGFYLCAWIDGAKNIQYFGAGTRLSVL.

The chain employs TRBV6-6 and TRBJ1-5; D is unresolved. This CDR3 comprises 15 residues. Trimming cost V 0 bases and J 0 bases, with 6 bases left between them. Germline V gives CDR1 MNHNY, CDR2 SVGAGI (reference sequence). The CDR3 loop is CASSYSISSNQPQHF. CDR3 coding DNA: TGTGCCAGCAGTTACTCGATATCTAGCAATCAGCCCCAGCATTTT.